The source of this TCR beta chain is a study of cytomegalovirus exposure and HLA in healthy donors. This PCR relied on a set of 60 Vbeta primers and 13 Jbeta primers. The repertoire was sequenced with immunoSEQ multiplex PCR; TCRdb's copy has only in-frame clones and lacks some. The table has 180,000 or so clones, around 76% seen once; the top ten hold about 1.5%. CDR3 size: 15 residues. Trimming stripped 3 bases from V and 1 base from J, with 9 bases between. Germline CDR1 is SGHTA and CDR2 is FQGNSA. Study results and caveats: In a later analysis, DRB1 alleles had the most associated TCRs; HLA-C alleles the fewest.

A note on this clone: Its specificity is not known.

The rearrangement joins TRBV7-2 to TRBJ2-2, with a weak D call TRBD1 (6 bases). The sequence was obtained from a man aged 40-50 years in good health and CMV-seronegative. Specimen: PBMCs. The CDR3 nucleotides read TGTGCCAGCAGCTTGGGGACACAGAACACCGGGGAGCTGTTTTTT. Translating it yields CASSLGTQNTGELFF.